The 19 T cell receptor beta chains listed next were all sequenced from one sample in a study of shared T cell receptors in the human thymus. Sequencing used immunoSEQ multiplex PCR; TCRdb keeps in-frame clones, though not all of them. The data contain around 340,000 clones, about 95% of them singletons. The sample was thymocytes. These receptors originate from a human donor.

This clone was counted a few times. J is TRBJ1-5 and V is TRBV4-2, with D perhaps matching TRBD1 (5 bases). Germline V gene sequence: CDR1 LGHNA, CDR2 YNFKEQ. Trimming cost V 3 bases and J 3 bases, with 9 bases left between them. CDR3 length equals 14 residues. In DNA, the CDR3 is TGTGCCAGCAGCCACGGACAACTCAATCAGCCCCAGCATTTT. Its translation is CASSHGQLNQPQHF.

The rearrangement joins TRBV14 to TRBJ2-5; D gene unclear. V lost 2 bases to trimming and J lost 2 bases, with 9 bases between them. The CDR3 is 14 amino acids. The V gene's germline CDR1 is SGHDN and CDR2 FVKESK. For the CDR3, the DNA is TGTGCCAGCAGCCAATCCAGCGAGCAAGAGACCCAGTACTTC. It translates to CASSQSSEQETQYF.

The V gene is TRBV7-2, the J gene TRBJ2-5, with 7 bases fitting TRBD1. V lost 5 bases and J lost 2; bases outside the gene matches: 8. This CDR3 is 15 amino acids long. CDR1 SGHTA and CDR2 FQGNSA come from the germline V gene. DNA for the CDR3: TGTGCCAGCAGCCTGTGGACAGGTCCTCAAGAGACCCAGTACTTC. As protein: CASSLWTGPQETQYF. Drawing the rest from reference TRBV7-2 and TRBJ2-5, the complete variable domain is GAGVSQSPSNKVTEKGKDVELRCDPISGHTALYWYRQSLGQGLEFLIYFQGNSAPDKSGLPSDRFSAERTGGSVSTLTIQRTQQEDSAVYLCASSLWTGPQETQYFGPGTRLLVL.

The chain employs TRBV21-1 and TRBJ2-1; TRBD2 is taken as the D call from the table, unchecked against the DNA. TRBV21-1 is a known pseudogene. The CDR3 runs 15 residues. In nucleotides, the CDR3 is TGTGCCAGCAGCAAAGCGCGCTCTAGCGGGAGCGAGCAGTTCTTC. Amino acids: CASSKARSSGSEQFF.

This sequence joins TRBV4-1 and TRBJ2-1; 7 bases are a match to TRBD2. Germline CDR1 MGHRA, CDR2 YSYEKL. V lost 0 bases to trimming and J lost 8 bases; unmatched junction nucleotides: 13. The CDR3 runs 17 residues. For the CDR3, the DNA is TGCGCCAGCAGCCAAGATCTGCCGAGCGGGATAGGGTATGAGCAGTTCTTC. Encoded protein: CASSQDLPSGIGYEQFF.

The V and J genes are TRBV28 and TRBJ2-3, with D unresolved. V shed 6 bases and J shed 2 bases, with 6 bases lying between them. Germline V CDR1 and CDR2: MDHEN, SYDVKM. The CDR3 totals 12 residues. CDR3 sequence: CASSRFTDTQYF. CDR3 nucleotides: TGTGCCAGCAGCCGATTCACAGATACGCAGTATTTT.

V usage is TRBV4-1 and J usage is TRBJ2-4; the match to TRBD2 covers 8 bases. Germline CDR1 is MGHRA and CDR2 is YSYEKL. There are 18 residues in the CDR3. V was clipped by 0 bases and J by 3 bases; unmatched bases: 10. The CDR3 region is CASSQDWERESYKNIQYF. The CDR3 DNA sequence: TGCGCCAGCAGCCAAGATTGGGAGCGGGAGTCCTACAAAAACATTCAGTACTTC.

This chain joins TRBV18 and TRBJ2-7; D possibly corresponds to TRBD1 (6 bases). Trimming left V 2 bases short and J 3 bases short, with 20 bases between. Germline V gene sequence: CDR1 KGHSH, CDR2 LQKENI. The CDR3 runs to 17 residues. The CDR3 bases are TGTGCCAGCTCACCAATCAGCCCGGGACAAACCGTCTACGAGCAGTACTTC. Residues: CASSPISPGQTVYEQYF.

This sequence joins TRBV5-6 and TRBJ2-3; weak D call: TRBD2 (6 bases). This CDR3 has 16 amino acids. The germline V gene has CDR1 SGHDT and CDR2 YYEEEE. The V gene lost 4 bases and the J gene lost 0 bases, with 15 bases spanning the gap. CDR3 sequence reads: CASSAGTDPSTDTQYF. The CDR3 region has the DNA TGTGCCAGCAGCGCAGGGACTGATCCTAGCACAGATACGCAGTATTTT.

This sequence joins TRBV27 and TRBJ2-1; the D gene is possibly TRBD1 (5 bases). This CDR3 has 14 residues. CDR1 and CDR2 (germline): MNHEY, SMNVEV (reference sequence). The V end lost 6 bases, the J end lost 9 bases, and 18 bases lay between the germline ends. In DNA form, the CDR3 reads TGTGCCAGCAGCTATGACCTAGGGGCAAGTGAGCAGTTCTTC. It specifies CASSYDLGASEQFF.

This clone showed up just a few times. Other nucleotide sequences from this sample produce the same CDR3. The chain is built from TRBV5-1 and TRBJ2-5; D gene unclear. V was clipped by 0 bases and J by 3 bases, with 0 bases between them. Germline CDR1 and CDR2: SGHRS and YFSETQ. The CDR3 is 11 amino acids. CDR3 loop: CASSLEETQYF. In nucleotides, the CDR3 is TGCGCCAGCAGCTTGGAAGAGACCCAGTACTTC.

This clone was detected a few times. The rearrangement joins TRBV19 to TRBJ1-5; D remains ambiguous. The ends were cut back, 5 bases at V and 2 bases at J, with 13 bases in the middle. The CDR3 runs 15 residues. Germline V CDR1 and CDR2: LNHDA, SQIVND (reference sequence). CDR3 region: CASSVRLYRNQPQHF. The CDR3, as DNA: TGTGCCAGTAGTGTCAGGTTGTATCGCAATCAGCCCCAGCATTTT.

The chain joins TRBV7-9 to TRBJ2-5; 9 nucleotides align to TRBD1. J was trimmed by 5 bases and V by 7 bases; bases with no gene match: 14. Germline values: CDR1 SEHNR, CDR2 FQNEAQ (reference sequence). This CDR3 is 16 amino acids long. CDR3 loop: CASKPQTGGAGETQYF. The CDR3 DNA reads TGTGCCAGCAAACCCCAAACAGGGGGCGCAGGGGAGACCCAGTACTTC.

The V gene is TRBV6-1, the J gene TRBJ1-1, with D tentatively TRBD1 (5 bases). This CDR3 contains 15 residues. CDR1 and CDR2 (germline): MNHNS, SASEGT. Trimming took off 5 bases at V and 5 bases at J, with 18 bases between the two ends. In DNA, the CDR3 is TGTGCCAGCAGTCCACGGGAGGGGAGGTTGACTGAAGCTTTCTTT. Translated, it gives CASSPREGRLTEAFF.

The chain recombines TRBV29-1 with TRBJ2-1, with D tentatively TRBD1 (6 bases). V was trimmed by 8 bases and J by 0 bases, leaving 14 bases between them. The CDR3 is 14 amino acids. Germline assignment: CDR1 SQVTM and CDR2 ANQGSEA. CDR3 amino acids: CSNEGDLSYNEQFF. The CDR3 nucleotides are TGCAGCAATGAGGGGGACCTCTCCTACAATGAGCAGTTCTTC.

This clone was seen once. V is TRBV28 and J is TRBJ2-7, with a possible D match to TRBD1 (6 bases). The germline gives CDR1 MDHEN, CDR2 SYDVKM. Trimming cost V 5 bases and J 0 bases, with 20 bases left between them. The CDR3 spans 17 residues. For the CDR3, the DNA is TGTGCCAGCAGTAAATGCGATGGACAGATAATCTCCTACGAGCAGTACTTC. It is translated as CASSKCDGQIISYEQYF.

V and J are TRBV7-9 and TRBJ1-2; D is uncertain. Trimming took off 5 bases at V and 3 bases at J, with 4 bases between the two ends. Germline CDR1 and CDR2: SEHNR and FQNEAQ (reference sequence). CDR3 length: 11 amino acids. CDR3 nucleotides: TGTGCCAGCAGCGGACACTATGGCTACACCTTC. This gives the protein CASSGHYGYTF.

This chain joins TRBV4-1 and TRBJ1-4, with unresolved D. CDR1 and CDR2 from the germline V gene are MGHRA and YSYEKL. V shed 2 bases and J shed 2 bases, with 0 bases lying between them. The CDR3 is 12 residues long. CDR3 in amino acids: CASSQTNEKLFF. The CDR3 DNA reads TGCGCCAGCAGCCAAACTAATGAAAAACTGTTTTTT.

The gene calls are TRBV2 and TRBJ1-5, with TRBD1 identical over 8 bases. J was trimmed by 7 bases and V by 3 bases; bases with no gene match: 5. CDR3 length equals 14 residues. The germline gives CDR1 SNHLY, CDR2 FYNNEI. This chain's CDR3 is CASSEGQERQPQHF. In DNA form, the CDR3 reads TGTGCCAGCAGTGAGGGACAGGAAAGACAGCCCCAGCATTTT.